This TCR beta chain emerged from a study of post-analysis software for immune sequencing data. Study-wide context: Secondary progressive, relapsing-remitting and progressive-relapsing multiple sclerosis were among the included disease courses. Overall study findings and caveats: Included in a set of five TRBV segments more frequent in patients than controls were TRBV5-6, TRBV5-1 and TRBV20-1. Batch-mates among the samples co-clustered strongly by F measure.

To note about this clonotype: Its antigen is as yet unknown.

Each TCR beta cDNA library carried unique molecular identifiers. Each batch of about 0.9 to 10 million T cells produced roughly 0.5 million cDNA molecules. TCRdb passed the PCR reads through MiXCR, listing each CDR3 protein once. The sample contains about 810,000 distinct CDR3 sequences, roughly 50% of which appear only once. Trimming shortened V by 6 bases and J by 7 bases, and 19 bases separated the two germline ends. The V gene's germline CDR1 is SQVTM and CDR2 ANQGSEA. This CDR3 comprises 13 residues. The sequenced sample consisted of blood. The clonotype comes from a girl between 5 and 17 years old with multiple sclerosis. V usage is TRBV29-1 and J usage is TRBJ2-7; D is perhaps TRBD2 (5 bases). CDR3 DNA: TGCAGCGTGCCAACCCCGGGAAGTCGAGAGCAGTACTTC. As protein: CSVPTPGSREQYF.